This entry concerns a single T cell receptor beta chain. The sample belongs to a study of control samples from healthy donors and cancer patients. The table came from immunoSEQ multiplex PCR; TCRdb's copy has only in-frame clones and leaves some out. The data contain 150,000 or so clones, 93% of them singletons. The CDR3 has 15 amino acids. The V end was cut by 4 bases, the J end by 1 base, with 14 bases between. In germline, CDR1 is SGHNT, CDR2 YYREEE (reference sequence). Source material: blood. The rearrangement uses TRBV5-4 and TRBJ1-1; D unresolved. This TCR came from a man younger than 35 in good health. The CDR3 reads CASSEDGGWNTEAFF. The CDR3 DNA reads TGTGCCAGCAGCGAGGATGGCGGCTGGAACACTGAAGCTTTCTTT.